This T cell receptor (beta chain) is drawn from a study of T cells in Graves' hyperthyroidism and ophthalmopathy. At least ten counts were recorded for this clonotype. Participants, patients aged 18 to 65, had newly diagnosed hyperthyroidism with a duration under 2 months. The sample of blood was obtained at first hyperthyroidism diagnosis (before any ophthalmopathy symptoms). Amplification yielded TCR beta CDR3 regions, with RNA transcripts as the source. The HTBI primer set drove a first-round RT-PCR of the TCR CDR3. TCRdb reprocessed the multiplex PCR reads with MiXCR, giving one entry per CDR3 protein. The repertoire includes 270,000 or so distinct CDR3 sequences, roughly 15% of them detected once, and about 30% sits in the top ten. V was clipped by 3 bases and J by 4 bases, with 9 bases between them. Looked up from germline, CDR1 is SQVTM and CDR2 is ANQGSEA. This CDR3 has 12 residues.

Sequences were obtained from blood. The rearrangement uses TRBV29-1 and TRBJ2-5; D possibly matches TRBD1 or TRBD2 (6 bases each). The sequence was collected from a woman between 50 and 59 years old with Graves' hyperthyroidism that later progressed to Graves' ophthalmopathy. The CDR3 sequence: CSVDRGGETQYF. CDR3 in DNA: TGCAGCGTTGACAGGGGAGGAGAGACCCAGTACTTC.